Following are 5 T cell receptor beta chains from one sample sequenced in a study of shared clonotypes between healthy human individuals. The data were produced by immunoSEQ multiplex PCR, yet TCRdb's version contains in-frame clones alone and is incomplete. The sample contains about 960,000 clones, around 80% of which appear only once. The sequencing input was memory CD4+ T cells sorted from blood. Documented subset: CD45RA-negative fraction. The source is a man younger than 35 in good health.

The chain employs TRBV11-1 and TRBJ2-3; 7 bases fit TRBD2. This CDR3 has 15 residues. Germline lookup yields CDR1 SGHAT and CDR2 FQDESV (reference sequence). With V trimmed by 6 bases and J by 3 bases, 9 bases remained unmatched. CDR3 in amino acids: CASRLLGGITDTQYF. The CDR3 DNA reads TGTGCCAGCAGACTTCTGGGGGGGATAACAGATACGCAGTATTTT.

The chain combines TRBV10-3 with TRBJ2-5; TRBD2 matches at 12 bases. The CDR3 loop spans 15 amino acids. The germline CDR1 and CDR2 sequences are ENHRY and SYGVKD. J was trimmed by 0 bases and V by 10 bases; bases with no gene match: 6. The CDR3 DNA reads TGTGCCAGCCAGACTAGCGGGAGTAACCAAGAGACCCAGTACTTC. It specifies CASQTSGSNQETQYF.

The V and J genes are TRBV30 and TRBJ1-1, with D unresolved. Trimming took 6 bases from V and 6 from J, leaving 14 bases between them. The CDR3 is made up of 12 amino acids. CDR1 and CDR2 (germline): GTSNPN, SVGIG (reference sequence). The DNA of the CDR3 is TGTGCCTGCCGGAGGTCACAGTCTGAAGCTTTCTTT. Protein product: CACRRSQSEAFF.

The chain has TRBV7-2 and TRBJ2-3, with 9 bases that match TRBD2. Germline CDR1 SGHTA, CDR2 FQGNSA. Unmatched junction bases numbered 6, after V lost 1 base and J lost 7 bases. The CDR3 covers 15 residues. CDR3 nucleotides: TGTGCCAGCAGCTTAGGCGGAAGCGGGGGGAATACGCAGTATTTT. This codes for CASSLGGSGGNTQYF.

J is TRBJ2-7 and V is TRBV6-5; 9 bases align to TRBD2. Germline loops: CDR1 MNHEY, CDR2 SVGAGI. The CDR3 runs 15 residues. J gave up 4 bases and V 6 bases, and 10 bases lay outside the gene matches. CDR3 sequence (DNA): TGTGCCAGCAGCCCAACTAGCGGGCTTACTTACGAGCAGTACTTC. Protein product: CASSPTSGLTYEQYF.